This is a list of T cell receptor beta chains from one sample in a study of glioma-infiltrating T cells after dendritic cell vaccination. Profiled with immunoSEQ multiplex PCR; TCRdb holds only in-frame clones, not every one. The sample has roughly 96,000 clones, 75% to 85% seen once; the top ten hold 6%. The source was blood, collected before dendritic cell vaccination. These receptors were taken from a human donor with glioblastoma. Both conserved end residues are part of each CDR3. Each record gives: D gene, J gene, V gene, clone size, CDR3 protein, CDR3 DNA. A D gene is named only where the DNA matches it firmly. Only some rows state a clone size, as once, few, many or a class for expanded clones.

d_gene: -
j_gene: TRBJ2-7
v_gene: TRBV10-2
abundance: -
CDR3aa: CASTTNSGASYEQYF
CDR3nt: TGCGCCAGCACCACCAATAGCGGAGCCTCCTACGAGCAGTACTTC

d_gene: -
j_gene: TRBJ1-2
v_gene: TRBV10-3
abundance: -
CDR3aa: CAISRDNNYGYTF
CDR3nt: TGTGCCATCAGCCGGGACAATAACTATGGCTACACCTTC

d_gene: TRBD1
j_gene: TRBJ1-2
v_gene: TRBV19
abundance: once
CDR3aa: CASSRDRSNYGYTF
CDR3nt: TGTGCCAGTAGCCGGGACAGATCAAACTATGGCTACACCTTC

d_gene: TRBD1
j_gene: TRBJ1-1
v_gene: TRBV10-3
abundance: -
CDR3aa: CAIRPGQGAEAFF
CDR3nt: TGTGCCATCAGACCGGGACAGGGGGCTGAAGCTTTCTTT

d_gene: -
j_gene: TRBJ1-3
v_gene: TRBV6-5
abundance: -
CDR3aa: CASSYSGRITGNTIYF
CDR3nt: TGTGCCAGCAGTTACTCGGGGAGAATTACTGGAAACACCATATATTTT

d_gene: -
j_gene: TRBJ1-1
v_gene: TRBV6-6
abundance: -
CDR3aa: CASINSAGNTEAFF
CDR3nt: TGTGCCAGCATCAACTCTGCGGGGAACACTGAAGCTTTCTTT

d_gene: -
j_gene: TRBJ2-1
v_gene: TRBV5-1
abundance: -
CDR3aa: CASSLAGEQFF
CDR3nt: TGCGCCAGCAGCTTAGCAGGTGAGCAGTTCTTC

d_gene: TRBD2
j_gene: TRBJ2-3
v_gene: TRBV5-4
abundance: -
CDR3aa: CASRRESSGRATDTQYF
CDR3nt: TGTGCCAGCAGGCGGGAATCTAGCGGGAGGGCCACAGATACGCAGTATTTT

d_gene: -
j_gene: TRBJ2-1
v_gene: TRBV10-3
abundance: few
CDR3aa: CAISDPLPNEQFF
CDR3nt: TGTGCCATCAGTGACCCTCTACCCAATGAGCAGTTCTTC

d_gene: -
j_gene: TRBJ1-2
v_gene: TRBV5-1
abundance: once
CDR3aa: CASSFLGGNGYTF
CDR3nt: TGCGCCAGCAGCTTCCTGGGGGGAAATGGCTACACCTTC

d_gene: TRBD2
j_gene: TRBJ2-7
v_gene: TRBV28
abundance: few
CDR3aa: CASSLGLWGGRRSEQYF
CDR3nt: TGTGCCAGCAGTTTAGGTCTGTGGGGCGGGAGAAGAAGCGAGCAGTACTTC

d_gene: -
j_gene: TRBJ2-6
v_gene: TRBV7-3
abundance: -
CDR3aa: CASSLNGRATGANVLTF
CDR3nt: TGTGCCAGCAGCTTAAATGGGCGGGCAACTGGGGCCAACGTCCTGACTTTC

d_gene: TRBD1
j_gene: TRBJ1-2
v_gene: TRBV9
abundance: -
CDR3aa: CASSPIPGQGNYGYTF
CDR3nt: TGTGCCAGCAGCCCGATCCCTGGACAGGGGAACTATGGCTACACCTTC

d_gene: TRBD1
j_gene: TRBJ2-5
v_gene: TRBV18
abundance: once
CDR3aa: CASSIIGTEEETQYF
CDR3nt: TGTGCCAGCTCAATTATCGGGACAGAAGAAGAGACCCAGTACTTC

d_gene: TRBD2
j_gene: TRBJ2-1
v_gene: TRBV5-1
abundance: -
CDR3aa: CASSSHSGKGGEQFF
CDR3nt: TGCGCCAGCAGCTCTCATAGCGGGAAAGGGGGTGAGCAGTTCTTC

d_gene: TRBD1
j_gene: TRBJ1-5
v_gene: TRBV7-6
abundance: -
CDR3aa: CASSATGGADQPQHF
CDR3nt: TGTGCCAGCAGCGCGACAGGGGGGGCGGATCAGCCCCAGCATTTT

d_gene: TRBD2
j_gene: TRBJ2-5
v_gene: TRBV2
abundance: -
CDR3aa: CASSGGETQYF
CDR3nt: TGTGCCAGCTCCGGGGGGGAGACCCAGTACTTC

d_gene: TRBD1
j_gene: TRBJ1-3
v_gene: TRBV10-3
abundance: -
CDR3aa: CAIRGTEAGNTIYF
CDR3nt: TGTGCCATCAGGGGGACAGAAGCTGGAAACACCATATATTTT

d_gene: -
j_gene: TRBJ2-1
v_gene: TRBV6-6
abundance: many
CDR3aa: CASSLPQDNNEQFF
CDR3nt: TGTGCCAGCAGTCTTCCCCAGGATAACAATGAGCAGTTCTTC

d_gene: -
j_gene: TRBJ2-5
v_gene: TRBV28
abundance: -
CDR3aa: CASSSLLRPQETQYF
CDR3nt: TGTGCCAGCAGTTCCCTCCTCAGGCCCCAAGAGACCCAGTACTTC

d_gene: TRBD1
j_gene: TRBJ1-1
v_gene: TRBV2
abundance: -
CDR3aa: CASSGGDRFAAFF
CDR3nt: TGTGCCAGCAGTGGAGGGGACAGGTTTGCCGCTTTCTTT

d_gene: TRBD2
j_gene: TRBJ2-7
v_gene: TRBV19
abundance: -
CDR3aa: CASSRGLAASYEQYF
CDR3nt: TGTGCCAGTAGTAGGGGACTAGCGGCTTCCTACGAGCAGTACTTC

d_gene: -
j_gene: TRBJ1-3
v_gene: TRBV30
abundance: -
CDR3aa: CAWNRRSSGNTIYF
CDR3nt: TGTGCCTGGAATAGGCGGAGCTCTGGAAACACCATATATTTT

d_gene: -
j_gene: TRBJ2-7
v_gene: TRBV19
abundance: few
CDR3aa: CASSNTGNPYEQYF
CDR3nt: TGTGCCAGTAGTAACACAGGGAATCCCTACGAGCAGTACTTC

d_gene: -
j_gene: TRBJ1-6
v_gene: TRBV9
abundance: -
CDR3aa: CASSVGQFSPLHF
CDR3nt: TGTGCCAGCAGCGTGGGCCAATTTTCACCCCTCCACTTT

d_gene: -
j_gene: TRBJ1-1
v_gene: TRBV6-5
abundance: once
CDR3aa: CASSRVPNTEAFF
CDR3nt: TGTGCCAGCAGCAGGGTCCCTAATACTGAAGCTTTCTTT